This T cell receptor beta chain was profiled in a study of T cell changes during pregnancy in multiple sclerosis. Profiling relied on immunoSEQ multiplex PCR, and the TCRdb table lists in-frame clones only, not all of them. The top ten clones hold roughly 0.5% of a sample with just over 40,000 clones, about 89% of them seen once. This sample comprised CD4+ T cells from peripheral blood mononuclear cells, obtained in the first trimester of pregnancy. The clonotype was recovered from a female donor with multiple sclerosis, enrolled in a pregnancy study.

The CDR3 DNA reads as TGTGCCTGGAGTGCGTCGGGTGAAGCTTTCTTT. This gives the protein CAWSASGEAFF. This rearrangement joins TRBV30 to TRBJ1-1; D ambiguous. CDR1 and CDR2 from the germline V gene are GTSNPN and SVGIG (reference sequence). The CDR3 has 11 residues. The V gene lost 1 base and the J gene lost 7 bases, with 7 bases spanning the gap.